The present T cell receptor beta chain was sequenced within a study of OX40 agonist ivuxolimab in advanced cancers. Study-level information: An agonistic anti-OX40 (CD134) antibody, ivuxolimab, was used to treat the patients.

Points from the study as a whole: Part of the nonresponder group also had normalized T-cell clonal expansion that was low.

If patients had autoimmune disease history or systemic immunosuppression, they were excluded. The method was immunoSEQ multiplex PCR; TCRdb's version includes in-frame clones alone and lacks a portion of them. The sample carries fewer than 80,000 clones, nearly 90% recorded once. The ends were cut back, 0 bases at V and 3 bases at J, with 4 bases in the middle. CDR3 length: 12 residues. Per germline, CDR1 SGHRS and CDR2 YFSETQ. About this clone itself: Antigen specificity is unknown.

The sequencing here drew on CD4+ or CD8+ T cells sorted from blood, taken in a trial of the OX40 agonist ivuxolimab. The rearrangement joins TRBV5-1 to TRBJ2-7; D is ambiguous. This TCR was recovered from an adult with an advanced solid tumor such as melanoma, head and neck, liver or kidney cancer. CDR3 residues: CASSLVGYEQYF. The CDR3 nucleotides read TGCGCCAGCAGCTTGGTTGGCTACGAGCAGTACTTC.